Presented here are 14 T cell receptor beta chains from one specimen sequenced in a study of blood T cell repertoires in COVID-19. The repertoire was sequenced with immunoSEQ multiplex PCR; TCRdb's copy has only in-frame clones and lacks some. This table holds about 79,000 clones, around 89% found once. Sequencing was done on a sample of peripheral blood. The receptors here all came from a man aged 65-85 years with active or convalescent COVID-19.

J is TRBJ2-7 and V is TRBV3-1 (or the pseudogene TRBV3-2); weak D call: TRBD2 (7 bases). The length of the CDR3 is 15 residues. Trimming stripped 4 bases from V and 2 bases from J, with 15 bases between. Germline CDR1 reads LGHDT; CDR2 reads YNNKEL (reference sequence). The CDR3 nucleotides are TGTGCCAGCAGCCCCTCTGGAGGGGGGGCCTACGAGCAGTACTTC. Its translation is CASSPSGGGAYEQYF.

The V gene is TRBV5-4, the J gene TRBJ2-2; unclear D gene. Germline assignment: CDR1 SGHNT and CDR2 YYREEE (reference sequence). Trimming shortened V by 2 bases and J by 6 bases, and 5 bases separated the two germline ends. This CDR3 is built from 12 residues. In DNA form, the CDR3 reads TGTGCCAGCAGCTTCCGAGCCGGGGAGCTGTTTTTT. Protein product: CASSFRAGELFF.

This CDR3 is CASSVGQGAYEQYF. The CDR3 DNA reads TGTGCCAGCAGCGTAGGACAGGGGGCTTACGAGCAGTACTTC. This chain joins TRBV7-3 and TRBJ2-7; 11 bases line up with TRBD1. V lost 5 bases, J lost 4 bases, and 4 bases stayed unmatched. The CDR3 runs to 14 residues. CDR1 and CDR2 from the germline V gene are SGHTA and FQGTGA.

The rearrangement links TRBV10-2 to TRBJ2-1; TRBD2 agrees at 12 bases. Trimming at V came to 6 bases and at J to 7 bases, leaving 7 bases not matched to a gene. The germline V gene has CDR1 WSHSY and CDR2 SAAADI. CDR3 length equals 15 residues. CDR3 nucleotides: TGCGCCAGCAGAAAACACGGGACTAGCGGGAATGAGCAGTTCTTC. Its translation: CASRKHGTSGNEQFF.

This chain's CDR3 is CASSEARQGTYGYTF. CDR3 bases: TGTGCCAGCAGTGAAGCCCGACAGGGGACCTATGGCTACACCTTC. The chain recombines TRBV2 with TRBJ1-2; 8 positions match TRBD1. CDR1 SNHLY and CDR2 FYNNEI come from the germline V gene. The CDR3 sequence is 15 residues long. V dropped 0 bases and J dropped 4; count of bases not matched to a gene: 4.

This rearrangement joins TRBV10-3 to TRBJ1-5; 10 bases fit TRBD1. With V trimmed by 6 bases and J by 0 bases, 5 bases remained unmatched. Germline CDR1 reads ENHRY; CDR2 reads SYGVKD. There are 16 residues in the CDR3. Here the CDR3 reads CAISRDRGPSNQPQHF. The CDR3 DNA is TGTGCCATCAGCCGGGACAGGGGCCCTAGCAATCAGCCCCAGCATTTT.

V is TRBV6-2 or TRBV6-3 and J is TRBJ1-2; D gene ambiguous. This CDR3 contains 14 residues. V was pared by 0 bases and J by 7 bases, with 12 bases between. The germline V gene encodes CDR1 MNHEY and CDR2 SVGEGT. For the CDR3, the DNA is TGTGCCAGCAGTTACTCCGGAGGAGGATTTGGCTACACCTTC. It is translated as CASSYSGGGFGYTF.

The chain joins TRBV4-3 to TRBJ2-7; 12 bases align to TRBD2. V gave up 5 bases and J gave up 4 bases; unmatched junction bases: 6. Per germline, CDR1 LGHNA and CDR2 YSLEER. CDR3 length: 15 amino acids. CDR3 nucleotides: TGCGCCAGCAGCGAGACTAGCGGGAGTTGGTACGAGCAGTACTTC. Its protein is CASSETSGSWYEQYF.

J is TRBJ2-5 and V is TRBV27, with 9 bases identical to TRBD2. The V and J ends lost 2 bases and 4 bases, in that order; junction bases with no gene match: 8. Germline-derived CDR1 and CDR2 are MNHEY and SMNVEV (reference sequence). CDR3 length: 16 amino acids. CDR3 loop: CASSLVMAGGSETQYF. The CDR3 bases are TGTGCCAGCAGTTTAGTTATGGCGGGAGGGTCAGAGACCCAGTACTTC.

Written as DNA, the CDR3 is TGTGCCAGTAGTAACAGGGGCGGGAATGAAAAACTGTTTTTT. Encoded protein: CASSNRGGNEKLFF. The chain employs TRBV19 and TRBJ1-4; 7 positions match TRBD1. CDR3 size: 14 residues. Germline lookup yields CDR1 LNHDA and CDR2 SQIVND (reference sequence). V was pared by 4 bases and J by 5 bases, with 4 bases of the junction left unmatched.

This chain joins TRBV28 and TRBJ2-7; 14 bases match TRBD2. From germline, CDR1 is MDHEN and CDR2 SYDVKM. V was pared by 6 bases and J by 3 bases, with 10 bases of the junction left unmatched. This CDR3 is 17 amino acids long. The DNA of the CDR3 is TGTGCCAGCAGGGGGGGACTAGCGGGAGTGGGGCTCTACGAGCAGTACTTC. It codes for CASRGGLAGVGLYEQYF.

V is TRBV18 and J is TRBJ2-3, with 13 bases identical to TRBD2. Trimming at V came to 0 bases and at J to 4 bases, leaving 7 bases not matched to a gene. CDR1 is KGHSH, CDR2 LQKENI, per germline. The CDR3 is 18 amino acids. CDR3 sequence (DNA): TGTGCCAGCTCACCACCTATGGGACTAGCGGGAAGGGCAGATACGCAGTATTTT. It codes for CASSPPMGLAGRADTQYF.

This sequence joins TRBV5-4 and TRBJ2-1; TRBD2 matches 10 bases. The CDR3 has 15 amino acids. Unmatched junction bases numbered 5, after V lost 3 bases and J lost 5 bases. CDR1 and CDR2 from the germline V gene are SGHNT and YYREEE (reference sequence). CDR3 in DNA: TGTGCCAGCAGCTCCCTAGCGGGAGCGGACAATGAGCAGTTCTTC. Amino acid sequence: CASSSLAGADNEQFF.

The gene calls are TRBV3-1 (or the pseudogene TRBV3-2) and TRBJ1-5, with a weak D call TRBD1 (5 bases). Germline CDR1 is LGHDT and CDR2 is YNNKEL (reference sequence). The CDR3 sequence is 14 residues long. V was clipped by 3 bases and J by 5 bases, with 11 bases between them. The CDR3 DNA reads TGTGCCAGCAGCCACCTAGGGGCAGATCAGCCCCAGCATTTT. Its translation: CASSHLGADQPQHF.